This TCR beta chain was found in a study of T-cell memory formation after mild COVID-19. One entry per CDR3 protein, called by TCRdb with MiXCR from the 5' RACE reads. There are about 210,000 distinct CDR3 sequences in the sample; around 30% occur only once, and around 10% lies in the top ten. The V and J ends lost 4 bases and 7 bases respectively, with 8 bases between them. This CDR3 spans 11 amino acids. Germline V gene data show CDR1 as SGHTS and CDR2 as YDEGEE. The rearrangement links TRBV5-8 to TRBJ2-5; possible D gene TRBD2, 6 bases. Sequencing used PBMCs or a T cell subset sorted from them (not recorded which). The clonotype comes from an adult woman who had mild COVID-19 (a few samples of this study predate the infection). Cell type and time point are not known. This CDR3 is CASSAGGTQYF. In DNA form, the CDR3 reads TGTGCCAGCAGCGCCGGGGGGACCCAGTACTTC.